The sample holds a few counts of the clone carrying this T cell receptor (beta chain). What it binds is unknown. Ophthalmopathy in the patients scored at least 3 on Clinical Activity Score and at least 4 on NOSPECS grade, lasting under 3 months. The source of the PBMCs was roughly 10 ml of fresh peripheral blood. Trimming cost V 5 bases and J 4 bases; bases outside gene matches: 14. The CDR3 runs to 16 residues. Germline-derived CDR1 and CDR2 are SEHNR and FQNEAQ (reference sequence). Amplification yielded TCR beta CDR3 regions, with RNA transcripts as the source. HTBI primers drove first-round RT-PCR of the TCR CDR3. TCRdb used MiXCR to reprocess the multiplex PCR reads, holding one entry per CDR3 protein. The repertoire holds some 370,000 distinct CDR3 sequences, with roughly 13% as singletons. This sample is drawn from a study of T cells in Graves' hyperthyroidism and ophthalmopathy. Study results and caveats: Stable hyperthyroidism was told apart from ophthalmopathy by a model built on 13 V-J features.

This TCR was sampled from a man aged 50-59 years with Graves' ophthalmopathy. J is TRBJ2-7 and V is TRBV7-9; TRBD1 agrees at 7 bases. Sequencing input: blood. In DNA, the CDR3 is TGTGCCAGCAGCCCACTCAAGGACAGGCACGATTACGAGCAGTACTTC. Translating it yields CASSPLKDRHDYEQYF. The complete variable domain, with remaining parts taken from reference TRBV7-9 and TRBJ2-7, reads DTGVSQNPRHKITKRGQNVTFRCDPISEHNRLYWYRQTLGQGPEFLTYFQNEAQLEKSRLLSDRFSAERPKGSFSTLEIQRTEQGDSAMYLCASSPLKDRHDYEQYFGPGTRLTVT.